The clone carrying this T cell receptor (beta chain) has just one count. Its antigen is not identified. Extraction of RNA preceded its reverse transcription into cDNA, which served as the sequencing template. TCRdb keeps only in-frame clones here, not all; method: immunoSEQ multiplex PCR. Of roughly 200,000 clones in the sample, 63% are singletons; the top ten hold 1.5% to 2%. The sample is drawn from a study of CD8+ T cells in alopecia areata. Overall study findings and caveats: Sharing of TCR sequences between patients (possibly for HLA-related reasons) was less clear than in mice.

With 5 bases clipped from V and 3 bases from J, the junction kept 6 bases outside the gene matches. Looked up from germline, CDR1 is SGHTA and CDR2 is FQGNSA. The CDR3 runs to 15 residues. As part of sample collection, lesional scalp punch biopsies and peripheral blood were taken from alopecia areata patients. T lymphocytes (CD4+ and CD8+) were sorted from PBMCs. The specimen was CD4+ T cells sorted from blood, collected at week 0. The receptor comes from a human donor with alopecia areata. The chain combines TRBV7-2 with TRBJ2-7; 11 positions match TRBD2. The CDR3 nucleotides read TGTGCCAGCAGCCCAGAACTAGCGGGGGTCTACGAGCAGTACTTC. Its translation: CASSPELAGVYEQYF.